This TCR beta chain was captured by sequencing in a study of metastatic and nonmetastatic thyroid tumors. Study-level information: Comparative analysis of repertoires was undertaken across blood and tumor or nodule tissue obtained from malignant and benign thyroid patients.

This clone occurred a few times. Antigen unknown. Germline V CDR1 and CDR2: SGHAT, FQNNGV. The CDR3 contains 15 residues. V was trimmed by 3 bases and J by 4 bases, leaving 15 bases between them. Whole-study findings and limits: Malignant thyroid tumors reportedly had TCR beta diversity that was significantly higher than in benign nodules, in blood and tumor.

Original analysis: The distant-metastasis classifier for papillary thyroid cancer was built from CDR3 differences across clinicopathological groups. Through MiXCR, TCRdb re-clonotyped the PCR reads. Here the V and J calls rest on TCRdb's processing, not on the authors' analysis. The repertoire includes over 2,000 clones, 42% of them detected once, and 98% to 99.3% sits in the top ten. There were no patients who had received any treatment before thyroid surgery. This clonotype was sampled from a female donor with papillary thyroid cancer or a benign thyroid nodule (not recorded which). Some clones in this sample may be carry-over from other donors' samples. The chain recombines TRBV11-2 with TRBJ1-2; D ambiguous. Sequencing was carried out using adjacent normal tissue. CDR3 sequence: CASSFGGGDVYGYTF. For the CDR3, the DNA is TGTGCCAGCAGCTTCGGTGGAGGTGACGTCTATGGCTACACCTTC.